The rows below give T cell receptor beta chains drawn from one sample of a study of blood T cells in healthy people across ages. TCRdb re-derived calls from the 5' RACE reads in MiXCR, one entry per CDR3 protein. The table has some 710,000 distinct CDR3 sequences, around 50% seen once; the top ten hold 15% to 20%. Specimen: blood. The source is an elderly man in good health. Each CDR3 is given with its conserved first and last residue. The order of the fields is V gene, D gene, clone size, CDR3 length, J gene, CDR3 DNA, CDR3 protein. A D gene is named only where the DNA matches it firmly. Size values are once, few and many counts, or a class for expanded clones, and some rows have none.

v_gene: TRBV7-6
d_gene: TRBD2
abundance: once
len: 12
j_gene: TRBJ2-3
CDR3nt: TGTGCCAGCAGCTTAAGCGGGAGTACGCAGTATTTT
CDR3aa: CASSLSGSTQYF

v_gene: TRBV7-2
d_gene: -
abundance: few
len: 14
j_gene: TRBJ1-5
CDR3nt: TGTGCCAGCAGCTCGACAGGCAACAATCAGCCCCAGCATTTT
CDR3aa: CASSSTGNNQPQHF

v_gene: TRBV20-1
d_gene: TRBD2
abundance: -
len: 16
j_gene: TRBJ2-3
CDR3nt: TGCAGTGCTAGACGGGTAGCGGGGGGTGGTGCAGATACGCAGTATTTT
CDR3aa: CSARRVAGGGADTQYF

v_gene: TRBV20-1
d_gene: -
abundance: few
len: 15
j_gene: TRBJ2-1
CDR3nt: TGCAGTGCTGACCGACAGAAAAGCTCCTACAATGAGCAGTTCTTC
CDR3aa: CSADRQKSSYNEQFF

v_gene: TRBV6-2/TRBV6-3
d_gene: -
abundance: -
len: 13
j_gene: TRBJ1-2
CDR3nt: TGTGCCAGCAGGACCTCTGGGAACCATGGCTACACCTTC
CDR3aa: CASRTSGNHGYTF

v_gene: TRBV12-3/TRBV12-4
d_gene: TRBD1
abundance: -
len: 17
j_gene: TRBJ2-7
CDR3nt: TGTGCCAGCAGCGACGCCGGACAGGCTAGCTCCTACAATGAGCAGTACTTC
CDR3aa: CASSDAGQASSYNEQYF

v_gene: TRBV7-2
d_gene: -
abundance: -
len: 13
j_gene: TRBJ2-1
CDR3nt: TGTGCCAGCAGCTCAGCCATCGAAAATGAGCAGTTCTTC
CDR3aa: CASSSAIENEQFF

v_gene: TRBV24-1
d_gene: -
abundance: few
len: 14
j_gene: TRBJ2-7
CDR3nt: TGTGCCACCAGTGATCGCGGGATGGGGTACGAGCAGTACTTC
CDR3aa: CATSDRGMGYEQYF

v_gene: TRBV28
d_gene: TRBD1
abundance: -
len: 16
j_gene: TRBJ2-4
CDR3nt: TGTGCCAGCAGTTCCGCCGGGACAGGGGCCAAAAACATTCAGTACTTC
CDR3aa: CASSSAGTGAKNIQYF

v_gene: TRBV12-3/TRBV12-4
d_gene: -
abundance: few
len: 15
j_gene: TRBJ2-6
CDR3nt: TGTGCCAGCAGTCGACAGGCCTCTGGGGCCAACGTCCTGACTTTC
CDR3aa: CASSRQASGANVLTF

v_gene: TRBV7-2
d_gene: TRBD2
abundance: -
len: 15
j_gene: TRBJ2-7
CDR3nt: TGTGCCAGCAGCGCCCTAGCGGGAGGGCTCTACGAGCAGTACTTC
CDR3aa: CASSALAGGLYEQYF

v_gene: TRBV20-1
d_gene: -
abundance: many
len: 13
j_gene: TRBJ2-7
CDR3nt: TGCAGTGCTAGAGTTGGTCAGGGGCGCGAGCAGTACTTC
CDR3aa: CSARVGQGREQYF

v_gene: TRBV29-1
d_gene: -
abundance: few
len: 13
j_gene: TRBJ2-5
CDR3nt: TGCAGCGTTGATTCGCCTAGCGACAATGAGCAGTACTTC
CDR3aa: CSVDSPSDNEQYF

v_gene: TRBV3-1
d_gene: TRBD1
abundance: -
len: 15
j_gene: TRBJ1-4
CDR3nt: TGCACCAGCAGCCCTCGGACAGGGACTAATGAAAAACTGTTTTTT
CDR3aa: CTSSPRTGTNEKLFF

v_gene: TRBV7-2
d_gene: TRBD2
abundance: once
len: 14
j_gene: TRBJ2-2
CDR3nt: TGTGCCAGCAGCTCCGGGACTAGCCTCGGGGAGCTGTTTTTT
CDR3aa: CASSSGTSLGELFF

v_gene: TRBV7-2
d_gene: TRBD1
abundance: -
len: 14
j_gene: TRBJ1-2
CDR3nt: TGTGCCAGCAGCTTAGCCGGACAGGGGCCTGGCTACACCTTC
CDR3aa: CASSLAGQGPGYTF

v_gene: TRBV27
d_gene: TRBD1
abundance: -
len: 16
j_gene: TRBJ1-2
CDR3nt: TGTGCCAGCAGTTTGCGGTTCGGGGACAGGGGCGATGGCTACACCTTC
CDR3aa: CASSLRFGDRGDGYTF

v_gene: TRBV12-3/TRBV12-4
d_gene: -
abundance: -
len: 15
j_gene: TRBJ1-2
CDR3nt: TGTGCCAGCAGTTTAGGGGTTTTTAATAACTATGGCTACACCTTC
CDR3aa: CASSLGVFNNYGYTF

v_gene: TRBV18
d_gene: TRBD2
abundance: -
len: 18
j_gene: TRBJ2-7
CDR3nt: TGTGCCAGCTCACCGGCCCGGACTAGCGGGAGGTCCGTGTACGAGCAGTACTTC
CDR3aa: CASSPARTSGRSVYEQYF

v_gene: TRBV27
d_gene: -
abundance: -
len: 13
j_gene: TRBJ2-3
CDR3nt: TGTGCCAGCAATCTATTGGGGTCCGATACGCAGTATTTT
CDR3aa: CASNLLGSDTQYF

v_gene: TRBV12-3/TRBV12-4
d_gene: -
abundance: -
len: 12
j_gene: TRBJ2-1
CDR3nt: TGTGCCAGCAGAGGCCCGAACAATGAGCAGTTCTTC
CDR3aa: CASRGPNNEQFF

v_gene: TRBV20-1
d_gene: -
abundance: -
len: 16
j_gene: TRBJ2-1
CDR3nt: TGCAGTGCTAGAGGTTTAGTCGGGAGAGGTGGAAATGAGCAGTTCTTC
CDR3aa: CSARGLVGRGGNEQFF

v_gene: TRBV10-3
d_gene: TRBD2
abundance: -
len: 17
j_gene: TRBJ2-2
CDR3nt: TGTGCCATCTCAGACCCGGGACTAGCGGAGAACACCGGGGAGCTGTTTTTT
CDR3aa: CAISDPGLAENTGELFF

v_gene: TRBV15
d_gene: TRBD1
abundance: -
len: 16
j_gene: TRBJ2-1
CDR3nt: TGTGCCACCAGCGGGCCGGGACAGATTTCCTACAATGAGCAGGTCTTC
CDR3aa: CATSGPGQISYNEQVF

v_gene: TRBV5-1
d_gene: TRBD2
abundance: -
len: 17
j_gene: TRBJ2-5
CDR3nt: TGCGCCAGCAGCTTGGCCCGGGCTAGCGGAGATAGAGAGACCCAGTACTTC
CDR3aa: CASSLARASGDRETQYF

v_gene: TRBV20-1
d_gene: -
abundance: -
len: 16
j_gene: TRBJ2-1
CDR3nt: TGCAGTGCTAGAGATTCTGGGGGGACACTCCCAAACGAGCAGTTCTTC
CDR3aa: CSARDSGGTLPNEQFF

v_gene: TRBV6-6
d_gene: TRBD1
abundance: -
len: 16
j_gene: TRBJ1-5
CDR3nt: TGTGCCAGCAGTTACACAGGGGGGGTCACCGATCAGCCCCAGCATTTT
CDR3aa: CASSYTGGVTDQPQHF

v_gene: TRBV4-3
d_gene: TRBD2
abundance: few
len: 17
j_gene: TRBJ2-1
CDR3nt: TGCGCCAGCAGCCTAGGGACTAGCGGGAGGGCCGACAATGAGCAGTTCTTC
CDR3aa: CASSLGTSGRADNEQFF

v_gene: TRBV7-6
d_gene: TRBD2
abundance: -
len: 17
j_gene: TRBJ2-7
CDR3nt: TGTGCCAGCAGCTCAGCGGGCGGGAGCGGCCCCTCCTACGAGCAGTACTTC
CDR3aa: CASSSAGGSGPSYEQYF

v_gene: TRBV10-2
d_gene: -
abundance: -
len: 11
j_gene: TRBJ2-7
CDR3nt: TGCGCCAGCAGTGCGACGGTCCCCCAGTACTTC
CDR3aa: CASSATVPQYF

v_gene: TRBV5-1
d_gene: TRBD1
abundance: -
len: 17
j_gene: TRBJ2-3
CDR3nt: TGCGCCAGCAGCAGGGGGACCGACAGGGGAGGTACAGATACGCAGTATTTT
CDR3aa: CASSRGTDRGGTDTQYF

v_gene: TRBV4-3
d_gene: -
abundance: -
len: 14
j_gene: TRBJ2-5
CDR3nt: TGCGCCAGCAGCCAAGTTCTGGGTATAGAGACCCAGTACTTC
CDR3aa: CASSQVLGIETQYF

v_gene: TRBV4-2
d_gene: -
abundance: -
len: 16
j_gene: TRBJ2-7
CDR3nt: TGTGCCAGCAGCCAAGGGGGGGCAGAAAAATCCTACGAGCAGTACTTC
CDR3aa: CASSQGGAEKSYEQYF